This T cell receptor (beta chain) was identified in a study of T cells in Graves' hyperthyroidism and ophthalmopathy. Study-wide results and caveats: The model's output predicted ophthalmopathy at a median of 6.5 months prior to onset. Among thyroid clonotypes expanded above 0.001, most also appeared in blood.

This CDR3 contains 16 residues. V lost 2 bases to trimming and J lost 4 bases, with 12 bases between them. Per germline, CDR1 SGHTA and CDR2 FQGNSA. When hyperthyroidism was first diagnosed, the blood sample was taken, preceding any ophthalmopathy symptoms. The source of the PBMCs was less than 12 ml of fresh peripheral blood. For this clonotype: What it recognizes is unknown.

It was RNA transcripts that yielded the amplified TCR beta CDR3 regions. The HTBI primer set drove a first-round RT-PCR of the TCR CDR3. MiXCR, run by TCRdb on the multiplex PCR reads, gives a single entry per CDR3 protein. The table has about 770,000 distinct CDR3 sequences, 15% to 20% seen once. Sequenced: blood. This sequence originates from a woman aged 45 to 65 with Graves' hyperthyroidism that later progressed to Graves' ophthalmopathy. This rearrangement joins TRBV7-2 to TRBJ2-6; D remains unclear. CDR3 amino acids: CASSLSGAAGANVLTF. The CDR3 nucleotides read TGTGCCAGCAGCTTATCTGGCGCCGCGGGGGCCAACGTCCTGACTTTC.